Listed below are T cell receptor beta chains from one sample, sequenced in a study of identical twins. TCRdb reanalysed the 5' RACE reads using MiXCR and keeps one entry per CDR3 protein. The table includes fewer than 500,000 distinct CDR3 sequences, roughly a quarter detected once. This sample was shared with a second study, whose subject was T cells expressing NK-cell markers.

Material: CD4+ T cells sorted from blood. The receptors here all came from a woman aged 18 to 35 in good health. The conserved cysteine and the conserved F or W are not part of the CDR3 here.

j_call	v_call	cdr3_aa
TRBJ1-1	TRBV12-3/TRBV12-4	ASSLHRQGLNTEAF
TRBJ2-1	TRBV7-9	ASSLGGPTLYNEQF
TRBJ2-7	TRBV12-3/TRBV12-4	ASRLTSATYEQY
TRBJ2-3	TRBV5-5	ASSPRGVSTDKQY
TRBJ1-2	TRBV29-1	SVDVLQPAFNYGYT
TRBJ2-3	TRBV9	ASSVAAATDTQY
TRBJ1-3	TRBV5-1	ASSPTGNTIY
TRBJ2-2	TRBV4-3	ASSGRGSNTGELF
TRBJ2-2	TRBV10-3	AISESKSNTGELF
TRBJ2-3	TRBV20-1	SARSGTHTDTQY
TRBJ2-1	TRBV30	AWNRDRGRNEQF
TRBJ1-5	TRBV15	ATSRVRTGDNQPQH
TRBJ2-3	TRBV18	ASSPGTGDTDTQY
TRBJ2-5	TRBV20-1	SARDPLAGYRTQY
TRBJ1-5	TRBV12-3/TRBV12-4	ASSFGGNQPQH
TRBJ2-7	TRBV20-1	SANPPDRRNVEQY
TRBJ1-1	TRBV12-3/TRBV12-4	ASSTLGMNTEAF
TRBJ2-7	TRBV29-1	SVEQGADEQY
TRBJ1-1	TRBV12-3/TRBV12-4	ASRADRVGTEAF
TRBJ1-2	TRBV19	ATRQGIDYGYT
TRBJ2-2	TRBV29-1	SVGRGGVNTGELF
TRBJ2-1	TRBV3-1	ASSHPRPSRSYNEQF
TRBJ2-7	TRBV12-3/TRBV12-4	AISDSGAYEQY
TRBJ2-1	TRBV7-3	ASSLTYFDEQF
TRBJ2-1	TRBV7-9	ASSLEWHEQF
TRBJ1-1	TRBV12-3/TRBV12-4	ATRGGASTEAF
TRBJ2-2	TRBV3-1	ASSDLGTGNTGELF
TRBJ1-1	TRBV19	ASSDPRQGMDTEAF
TRBJ2-1	TRBV5-1	ASSLRNEREQF
TRBJ2-5	TRBV20-1	SARDEGETQY
TRBJ2-1	TRBV28	ASCSGGGLFEQF
TRBJ1-1	TRBV29-1	SVSPGWGMNTEAF
TRBJ2-7	TRBV11-1	ASSLRPVGSSSYEQY
TRBJ2-1	TRBV9	ASSVGPPPSYNEQF
TRBJ1-1	TRBV25-1	ASRDGNTEAF
TRBJ2-5	TRBV2	ASLGEQETQY
TRBJ2-3	TRBV25-1	ASSDRGFSTDTQY
TRBJ1-1	TRBV12-3/TRBV12-4	ASTLRSTEAF
TRBJ2-1	TRBV5-5	ASSLPDQEQF
TRBJ2-1	TRBV10-3	AISEFGSGLAGMGEQF
TRBJ1-1	TRBV24-1	ATSASGGTEAF
TRBJ2-7	TRBV20-1	SARDSSGASYEQY
TRBJ2-1	TRBV25-1	ASVKSLASNEQF
TRBJ2-1	TRBV20-1	SARVSGRSRGGNEQF
TRBJ1-1	TRBV2	ASREDRETEAF
TRBJ2-1	TRBV7-8	ASSKRGLAGDGPYNEQF
TRBJ2-3	TRBV6-2/TRBV6-3	ASSYPIPGQKTDTQY
TRBJ1-2	TRBV6-2/TRBV6-3	ASSYGENYYGYT
TRBJ1-2	TRBV9	ASSAQGAPEYGYT
TRBJ1-5	TRBV12-3/TRBV12-4	ASSIGTGSNQPQH
TRBJ2-5	TRBV9	ASSVLSSYEGTQY